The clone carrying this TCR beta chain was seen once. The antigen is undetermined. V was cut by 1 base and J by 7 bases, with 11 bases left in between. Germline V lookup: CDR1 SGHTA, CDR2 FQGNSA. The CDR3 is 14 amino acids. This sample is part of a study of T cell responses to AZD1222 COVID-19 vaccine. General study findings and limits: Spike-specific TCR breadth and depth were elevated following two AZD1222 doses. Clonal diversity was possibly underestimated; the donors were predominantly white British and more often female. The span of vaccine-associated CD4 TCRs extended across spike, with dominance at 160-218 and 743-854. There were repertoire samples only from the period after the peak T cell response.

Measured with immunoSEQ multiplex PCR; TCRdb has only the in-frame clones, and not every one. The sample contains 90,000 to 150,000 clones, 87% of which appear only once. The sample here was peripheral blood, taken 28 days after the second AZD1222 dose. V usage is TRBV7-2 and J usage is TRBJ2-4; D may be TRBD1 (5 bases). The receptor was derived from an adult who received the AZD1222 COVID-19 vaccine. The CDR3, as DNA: TGTGCCAGCAGCTTAGTCACAGGCGATAACATTCAGTACTTC. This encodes CASSLVTGDNIQYF.